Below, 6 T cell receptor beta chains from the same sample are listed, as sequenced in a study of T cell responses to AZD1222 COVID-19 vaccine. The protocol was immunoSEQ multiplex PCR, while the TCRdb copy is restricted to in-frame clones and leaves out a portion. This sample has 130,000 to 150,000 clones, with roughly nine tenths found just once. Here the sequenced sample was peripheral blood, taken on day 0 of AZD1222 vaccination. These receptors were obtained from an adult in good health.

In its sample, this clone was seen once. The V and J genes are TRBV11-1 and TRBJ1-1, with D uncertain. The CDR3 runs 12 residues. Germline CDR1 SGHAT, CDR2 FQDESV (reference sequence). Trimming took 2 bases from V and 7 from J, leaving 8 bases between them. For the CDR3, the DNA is TGTGCCAGCAGCTTACGTGCTAATGAAGCTTTCTTT. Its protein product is CASSLRANEAFF.

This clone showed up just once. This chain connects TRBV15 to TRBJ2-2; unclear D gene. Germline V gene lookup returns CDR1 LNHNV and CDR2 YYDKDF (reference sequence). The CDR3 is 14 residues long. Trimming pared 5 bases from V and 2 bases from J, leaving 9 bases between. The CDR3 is CATSLGYNTGELFF. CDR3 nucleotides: TGTGCCACCAGCTTAGGGTACAACACCGGGGAGCTGTTTTTT. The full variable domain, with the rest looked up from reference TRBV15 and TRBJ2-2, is DAMVIQNPRYQVTQFGKPVTLSCSQTLNHNVMYWYQQKSSQAPKLLFHYYDKDFNNEADTPDNFQSRRPNTSFCFLDIRSPGLGDTAMYLCATSLGYNTGELFFGEGSRLTVL.

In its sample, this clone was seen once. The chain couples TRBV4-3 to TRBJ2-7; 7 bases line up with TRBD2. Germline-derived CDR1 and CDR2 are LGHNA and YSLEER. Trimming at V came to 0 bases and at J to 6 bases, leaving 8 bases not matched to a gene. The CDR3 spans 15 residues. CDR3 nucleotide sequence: TGCGCCAGCAGCCAAGATGGGGCGGGGGATAGCGAGCAGTACTTC. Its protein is CASSQDGAGDSEQYF.

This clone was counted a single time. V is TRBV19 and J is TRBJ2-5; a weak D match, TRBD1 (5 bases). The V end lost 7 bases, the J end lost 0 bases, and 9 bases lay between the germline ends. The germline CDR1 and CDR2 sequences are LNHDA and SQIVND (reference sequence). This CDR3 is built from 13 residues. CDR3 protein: CASTDRDQETQYF. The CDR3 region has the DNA TGTGCCAGTACAGACAGAGACCAAGAGACCCAGTACTTC. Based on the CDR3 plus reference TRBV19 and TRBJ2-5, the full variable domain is DGGITQSPKYLFRKEGQNVTLSCEQNLNHDAMYWYRQDPGQGLRLIYYSQIVNDFQKGDIAEGYSVSREKKESFPLTVTSAQKNPTAFYLCASTDRDQETQYFGPGTRLLVL.

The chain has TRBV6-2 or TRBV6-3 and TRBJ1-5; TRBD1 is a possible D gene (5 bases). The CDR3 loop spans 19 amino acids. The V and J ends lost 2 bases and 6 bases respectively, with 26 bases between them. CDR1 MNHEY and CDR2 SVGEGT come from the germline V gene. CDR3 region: CASSYAPGFGVVRGQPQHF. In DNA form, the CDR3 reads TGTGCCAGCAGTTACGCCCCAGGGTTCGGGGTAGTACGAGGTCAGCCCCAGCATTTT.

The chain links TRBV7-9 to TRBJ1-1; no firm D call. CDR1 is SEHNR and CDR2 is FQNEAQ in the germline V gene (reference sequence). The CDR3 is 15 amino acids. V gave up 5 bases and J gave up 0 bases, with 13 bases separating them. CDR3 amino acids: CASSLDGKLNTEAFF. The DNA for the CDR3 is TGTGCCAGCAGCCTCGACGGAAAACTGAACACTGAAGCTTTCTTT.